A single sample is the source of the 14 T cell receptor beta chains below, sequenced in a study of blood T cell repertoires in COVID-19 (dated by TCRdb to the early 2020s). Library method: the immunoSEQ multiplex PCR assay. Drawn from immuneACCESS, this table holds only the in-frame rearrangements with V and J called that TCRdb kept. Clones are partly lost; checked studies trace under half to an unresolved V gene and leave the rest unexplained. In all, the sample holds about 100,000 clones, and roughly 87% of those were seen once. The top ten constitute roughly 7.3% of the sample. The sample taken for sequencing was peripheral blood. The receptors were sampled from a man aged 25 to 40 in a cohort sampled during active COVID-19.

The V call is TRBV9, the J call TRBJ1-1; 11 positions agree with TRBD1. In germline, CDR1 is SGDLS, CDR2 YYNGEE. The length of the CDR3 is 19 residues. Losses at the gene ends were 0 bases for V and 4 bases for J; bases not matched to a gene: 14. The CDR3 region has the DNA TGTGCCAGCAGCGTAGCTACTCTAGGACAGGGGGCTAATCCCACTGAAGCTTTCTTT. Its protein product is CASSVATLGQGANPTEAFF.

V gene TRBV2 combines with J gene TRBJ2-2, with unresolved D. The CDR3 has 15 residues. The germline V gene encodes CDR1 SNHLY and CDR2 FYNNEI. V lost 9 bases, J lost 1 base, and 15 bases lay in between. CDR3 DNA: TGTGCCAGTCAGTACAGTACGTTGAACACCGGGGAGCTGTTTTTT. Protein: CASQYSTLNTGELFF.

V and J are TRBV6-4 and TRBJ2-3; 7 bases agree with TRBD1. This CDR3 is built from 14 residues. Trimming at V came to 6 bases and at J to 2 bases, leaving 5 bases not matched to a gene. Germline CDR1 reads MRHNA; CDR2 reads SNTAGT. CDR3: CASRRDRATDTQYF. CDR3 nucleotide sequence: TGTGCCAGCAGGAGGGACAGAGCCACAGATACGCAGTATTTT.

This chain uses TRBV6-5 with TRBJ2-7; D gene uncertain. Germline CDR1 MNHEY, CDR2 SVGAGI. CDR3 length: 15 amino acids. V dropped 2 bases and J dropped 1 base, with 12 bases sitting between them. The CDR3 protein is CASSYHSVNSYEQYF. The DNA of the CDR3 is TGTGCCAGCAGTTACCACTCGGTGAATTCCTACGAGCAGTACTTC.

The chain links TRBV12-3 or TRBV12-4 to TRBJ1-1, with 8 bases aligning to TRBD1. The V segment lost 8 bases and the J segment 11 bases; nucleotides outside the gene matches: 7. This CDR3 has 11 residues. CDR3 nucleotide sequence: TGTGCCAGCCAGGGGGCAGCTTGGGCTTTCTTT. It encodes CASQGAAWAFF.

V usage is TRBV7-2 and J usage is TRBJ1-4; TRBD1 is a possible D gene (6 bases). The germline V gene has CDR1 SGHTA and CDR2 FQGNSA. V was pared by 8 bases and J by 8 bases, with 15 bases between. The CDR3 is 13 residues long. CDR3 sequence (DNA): TGTGCCAGCGTAGGGTCCAGGGGAGAAAAACTGTTTTTT. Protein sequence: CASVGSRGEKLFF.

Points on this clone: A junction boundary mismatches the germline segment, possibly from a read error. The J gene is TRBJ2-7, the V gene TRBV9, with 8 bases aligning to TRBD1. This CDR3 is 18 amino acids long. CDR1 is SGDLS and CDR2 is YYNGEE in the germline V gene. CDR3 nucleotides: TGTGCCGGCAGCCCGTCGCCTCATCAGGGGGCACCCTCCTACGAGCAGTACTTC. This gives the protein CAGSPSPHQGAPSYEQYF.

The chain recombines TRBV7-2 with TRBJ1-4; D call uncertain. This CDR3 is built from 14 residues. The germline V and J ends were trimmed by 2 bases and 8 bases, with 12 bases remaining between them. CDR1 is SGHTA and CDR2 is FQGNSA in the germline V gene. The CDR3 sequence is CASSLLGSGEKLFF. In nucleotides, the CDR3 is TGTGCCAGCAGCTTATTGGGAAGCGGAGAAAAACTGTTTTTT.

DNA for the CDR3: TGCGCCAGCAGTGATATAGGACTAGCCGCCGCCCGCACAGATACGCAGTATTTT. Residues: CASSDIGLAAARTDTQYF. This rearrangement joins TRBV10-2 to TRBJ2-3; 8 bases are a match to TRBD2. Germline loops: CDR1 WSHSY, CDR2 SAAADI. There are 18 residues in the CDR3. V dropped 3 bases and J dropped 1; count of bases not matched to a gene: 12.

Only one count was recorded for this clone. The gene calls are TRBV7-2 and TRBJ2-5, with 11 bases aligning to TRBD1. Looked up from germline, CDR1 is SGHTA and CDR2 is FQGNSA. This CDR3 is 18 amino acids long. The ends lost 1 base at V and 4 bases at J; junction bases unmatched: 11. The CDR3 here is CASSLVDRGQGLRETQYF. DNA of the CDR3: TGTGCCAGCAGCTTAGTGGACAGGGGGCAGGGATTACGAGAGACCCAGTACTTC.

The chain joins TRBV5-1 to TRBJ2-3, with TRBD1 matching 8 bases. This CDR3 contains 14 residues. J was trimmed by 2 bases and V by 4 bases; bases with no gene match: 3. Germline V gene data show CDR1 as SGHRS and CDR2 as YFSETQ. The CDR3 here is CASSPGQDTDTQYF. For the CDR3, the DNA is TGCGCCAGCAGCCCGGGACAGGACACAGATACGCAGTATTTT.

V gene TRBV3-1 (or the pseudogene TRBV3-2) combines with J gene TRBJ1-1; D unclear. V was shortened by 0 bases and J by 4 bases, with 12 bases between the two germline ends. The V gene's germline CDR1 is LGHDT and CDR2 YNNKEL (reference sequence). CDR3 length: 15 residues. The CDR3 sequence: CASSQEAATGTEAFF. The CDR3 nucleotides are TGTGCCAGCAGCCAAGAGGCAGCAACGGGCACTGAAGCTTTCTTT.

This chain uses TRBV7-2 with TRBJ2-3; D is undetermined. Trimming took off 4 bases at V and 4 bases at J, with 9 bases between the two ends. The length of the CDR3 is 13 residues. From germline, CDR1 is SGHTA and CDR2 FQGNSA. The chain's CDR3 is CASSSQVPDTQYF. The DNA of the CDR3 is TGTGCCAGCAGCTCCCAGGTCCCAGATACGCAGTATTTT.

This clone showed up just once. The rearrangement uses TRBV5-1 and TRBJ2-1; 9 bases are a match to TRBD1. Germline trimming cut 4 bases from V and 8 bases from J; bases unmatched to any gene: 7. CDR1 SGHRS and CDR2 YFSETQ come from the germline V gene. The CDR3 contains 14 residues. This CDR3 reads CASSGTGRRDEQFF. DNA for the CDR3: TGCGCCAGCAGCGGGACAGGGCGAAGGGATGAGCAGTTCTTC. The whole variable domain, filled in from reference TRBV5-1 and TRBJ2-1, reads KAGVTQTPRYLIKTRGQQVTLSCSPISGHRSVSWYQQTPGQGLQFLFEYFSETQRNKGNFPGRFSGRQFSNSRSEMNVSTLELGDSALYLCASSGTGRRDEQFFGPGTRLTVL.